This T cell receptor (beta chain) was sequenced during a study of blood T cell repertoires in COVID-19. This clone came up once. Produced via immunoSEQ multiplex PCR; TCRdb's table is partial and in-frame only. The top ten clones hold roughly 6.3% of a sample with 240,000 or so clones, roughly nine tenths of them seen once. The sequencing sample was made of peripheral blood. The receptor comes from a man aged 55 to 70 with acute or convalescent COVID-19.

This chain's CDR3 is CASSPTGTGSGANVLTF. CDR3 DNA: TGCGCCAGCAGCCCAACCGGGACAGGGTCTGGGGCCAACGTCCTGACTTTC. This chain connects TRBV5-1 to TRBJ2-6, with 9 bases matching TRBD1. The CDR3 is 17 residues long. The junction had 6 bases not matched to a gene; V was cut back by 4 bases and J by 1 base. The germline gives CDR1 SGHRS, CDR2 YFSETQ. Full variable domain (rest looked up from reference TRBV5-1 and TRBJ2-6): KAGVTQTPRYLIKTRGQQVTLSCSPISGHRSVSWYQQTPGQGLQFLFEYFSETQRNKGNFPGRFSGRQFSNSRSEMNVSTLELGDSALYLCASSPTGTGSGANVLTFGAGSRLTVL.